The next 19 T cell receptor beta chains were all read from a single sample in a study of CD8 T cells in ankylosing spondylitis. TCRdb redid the calling of the 5' RACE reads with MiXCR, one entry per CDR3 protein. The data hold 150,000 to 200,000 distinct CDR3 sequences, with 10% to 15% observed a single time. The specimen was blood, either unsorted or a sorted T cell fraction (not recorded which). These TCRs come from a female donor with ankylosing spondylitis or in good health (not recorded which).

This clonotype was counted many times. The genes are TRBV12-3 or TRBV12-4 and TRBJ2-7, with 8 bases lining up with TRBD2. The V segment lost 6 bases and the J segment 3 bases; nucleotides outside the gene matches: 10. This CDR3 is 15 amino acids long. The CDR3 spells CASSPSGSGDYEQYF. CDR3 nucleotide sequence: TGTGCCAGCAGCCCGAGCGGGAGTGGTGACTACGAGCAGTACTTC.

The sample holds many counts of this clonotype. This chain uses TRBV4-3 with TRBJ1-2, with a tentative D call TRBD1 (5 bases). Trimming took off 0 bases at V and 6 bases at J, with 14 bases between the two ends. CDR3 length equals 15 residues. Germline lookup yields CDR1 LGHNA and CDR2 YSLEER. CDR3 DNA sequence: TGCGCCAGCAGCCAAGAAGGGGAAAGTTGGAATGGCTACACCTTC. Its translation: CASSQEGESWNGYTF.

At least ten counts were recorded for this clonotype. The chain has TRBV29-1 and TRBJ1-2; D uncertain. Germline V gene lookup returns CDR1 SQVTM and CDR2 ANQGSEA. The CDR3 contains 13 residues. V lost 3 bases and J 0 bases, leaving 8 bases between the germline ends. The CDR3 DNA is TGCAGCGTTGAGCCAGGCCCTAACTATGGCTACACCTTC. Its translation is CSVEPGPNYGYTF. Looking up the rest from reference TRBV29-1 and TRBJ1-2 gives the full variable domain: SAVISQKPSRDICQRGTSLTIQCQVDSQVTMMFWYRQQPGQSLTLIATANQGSEATYESGFVIDKFPISRPNLTFSTLTVSNMSPEDSSIYLCSVEPGPNYGYTFGSGTRLTVV.

To note about this clonotype: Being one base from a much bigger clone, this may be a read error. V usage is TRBV12-3 or TRBV12-4 and J usage is TRBJ2-2, with unresolved D. The CDR3 spans 11 residues. In DNA form, the CDR3 reads TGTGCCAGCATTTTAAGGGGGGAGCTGTTTTTT. This gives the protein CASILRGELFF.

This clonotype was found a few times. The chain uses TRBV23-1 and TRBJ2-7, with a weak D call TRBD1 (6 bases). TRBV23-1 is marked as an open reading frame, function uncertain. The CDR3 contains 11 residues. With 0 bases removed from V and 12 bases from J, the gap between germline ends came to 9 bases. CDR3 DNA sequence: TGCGCCAGCAGTCAATCCCAGGGGCGGTACTTC. Its protein is CASSQSQGRYF.

This clonotype was seen at least ten times. This chain links TRBV7-9 with TRBJ1-5; D is unclear. Germline-derived CDR1 and CDR2 are SEHNR and FQNEAQ (reference sequence). The CDR3 has 16 amino acids. V was clipped by 1 base and J by 4 bases, with 14 bases between them. The CDR3 DNA follows: TGTGCCAGCAGCTTAGGGGCCGGGCTCACAAATCAGCCCCAGCATTTT. Translated, it gives CASSLGAGLTNQPQHF.

CDR3 protein: CSARTSGEETQYF. The CDR3, as DNA: TGCAGTGCCCGGACTAGCGGTGAAGAGACCCAGTACTTC. V gene TRBV20-1 combines with J gene TRBJ2-5; 10 nucleotides match TRBD2. The J segment lost 3 bases and the V segment lost 6 bases, leaving 4 bases of the junction unmatched. The V gene's germline CDR1 is DFQATT and CDR2 SNEGSKA (reference sequence). This CDR3 has 13 amino acids.

This clonotype came up many times. The V gene is TRBV25-1, the J gene TRBJ2-4, with no clear D. CDR1 is MGHDK and CDR2 is SYGVNS in the germline V gene. CDR3 length equals 12 residues. V shed 5 bases and J shed 1 base, with 3 bases lying between them. This CDR3 reads CASSPAKNIQYF. As DNA, the CDR3 is TGTGCCAGCAGTCCCGCCAAAAACATTCAGTACTTC.

This clonotype was recorded many times. The chain links TRBV7-2 to TRBJ2-4; D gene unclear. Per the germline V gene, CDR1 is SGHTA and CDR2 is FQGNSA. Trimming left V 5 bases short and J 2 bases short, with 13 bases between. The CDR3 contains 15 residues. Here the CDR3 reads CASSPGIGTKNIQYF. The CDR3 nucleotides are TGTGCCAGCAGCCCCGGTATAGGGACCAAAAACATTCAGTACTTC. The variable domain in full, completed from reference TRBV7-2 and TRBJ2-4, reads GAGVSQSPSNKVTEKGKDVELRCDPISGHTALYWYRQSLGQGLEFLIYFQGNSAPDKSGLPSDRFSAERTGGSVSTLTIQRTQQEDSAVYLCASSPGIGTKNIQYFGAGTRLSVL.

This clonotype was counted ten times or more. The V call is TRBV12-3 or TRBV12-4, the J call TRBJ2-5; D remains ambiguous. CDR3 length: 13 residues. The ends were cut back, 5 bases at V and 5 bases at J, with 12 bases in the middle. The CDR3 region has the DNA TGTGCCAGCAGTCTGCGTTCGCGGGAGACCCAGTACTTC. It specifies CASSLRSRETQYF.

This clonotype was seen at least ten times. J is TRBJ2-1 and V is TRBV7-9; a weak D match, TRBD2 (6 bases). Trimming removed 5 bases from V and 6 bases from J, with 8 bases in between. Per germline, CDR1 SEHNR and CDR2 FQNEAQ (reference sequence). The CDR3 length is 12 residues. The CDR3 is CASSRRANEQFF. The CDR3 region has the DNA TGTGCCAGCAGCAGGAGGGCCAATGAGCAGTTCTTC.

In this sample, this clonotype turned up once. The gene calls are TRBV24-1 and TRBJ2-5; D ambiguous. Deletions cut 1 base from V and 8 bases from J, with 7 bases between. The CDR3 consists of 12 residues. From germline, CDR1 is KGHDR and CDR2 SFDVKD. CDR3 sequence: CATSDFRSTQYF. As DNA, the CDR3 is TGTGCCACCAGTGATTTTAGGAGTACCCAGTACTTC.

This clonotype has at least ten counts. The rearrangement uses TRBV20-1 and TRBJ2-1, with 7 bases that match TRBD2. From germline, CDR1 is DFQATT and CDR2 SNEGSKA (reference sequence). The CDR3 loop spans 14 amino acids. J gave up 10 bases and V 2 bases, and 11 bases lay outside the gene matches. CDR3 region: CSARLTGTTEEQFF. The CDR3 DNA is TGCAGTGCTAGACTTACCGGGACTACCGAAGAGCAGTTCTTC.

This clonotype was observed a single time. A clone one base away is much larger, so this may be a read error. V usage is TRBV29-1 and J usage is TRBJ1-1; D is unresolved. The CDR3 is 13 amino acids. Germline V lookup: CDR1 SQVTM, CDR2 ANQGSEA. CDR3 protein: CSVVKDLNTQAFF. The CDR3, as DNA: TGCAGCGTTGTAAAGGACTTGAACACTCAAGCCTTCTTT. Full variable domain (remainder filled in from reference TRBV29-1 and TRBJ1-1): SAVISQKPSRDICQRGTSLTIQCQVDSQVTMMFWYRQQPGQSLTLIATANQGSEATYESGFVIDKFPISRPNLTFSTLTVSNMSPEDSSIYLCSVVKDLNTQAFFGQGTRLTVV.

This clonotype appeared many times. This rearrangement joins TRBV7-2 to TRBJ2-1; D may be TRBD2 (6 bases). Looked up from germline, CDR1 is SGHTA and CDR2 is FQGNSA. The CDR3 consists of 15 residues. V lost 5 bases to trimming and J lost 2 bases, with 13 bases between them. The DNA of the CDR3 is TGTGCCAGCAGCCCTCGGACTAATACCTACAATGAGCAGTTCTTC. Translated, it gives CASSPRTNTYNEQFF.

This clonotype appeared many times. V gene TRBV18 combines with J gene TRBJ2-7; 10 positions match TRBD2. The CDR3 length is 17 residues. Germline V gene sequence: CDR1 KGHSH, CDR2 LQKENI. V lost 5 bases to trimming and J lost 3 bases; unmatched junction nucleotides: 13. The DNA for the CDR3 is TGTGCCAGCTCAAATGGGAACCCGCTAGCGGGAGTCTACGAGCAGTACTTC. This translates into CASSNGNPLAGVYEQYF.

As to this clonotype: Possible read error: a much larger clone is one base away. The chain couples TRBV12-3 or TRBV12-4 to TRBJ1-6; D is possibly TRBD1 (5 bases). The CDR3 has 15 amino acids. V was cut by 3 bases and J by 10 bases, with 16 bases left in between. The CDR3 loop reads CASSFGGSAESPLHF. The CDR3, as DNA: TGTGCCAGCAGTTTCGGGGGGAGTGCGGAATCACCCCTCCACTTT.

This chain joins TRBV3-1 and TRBJ1-6; maybe TRBD1 (5 bases). This CDR3 has 13 residues. Germline V gene data show CDR1 as LGHDT and CDR2 as YNNKEL (reference sequence). V was pared by 0 bases and J by 13 bases, with 10 bases between. The chain's CDR3 is CASSQDRGDPLHF. The CDR3 bases are TGTGCCAGCAGCCAAGATCGTGGGGACCCCCTCCACTTT.

This clonotype occurred many times. The V and J genes are TRBV3-1 and TRBJ2-7; D possibly matches TRBD1 or TRBD2 (5 bases each). The germline V gene has CDR1 LGHDT and CDR2 YNNKEL (reference sequence). The V end was cut by 4 bases, the J end by 0 bases, with 16 bases between. The CDR3 extends over 16 amino acids. In nucleotides, the CDR3 is TGTGCCAGCAGCCCGACGCCAGGGACCATCTCCTACGAGCAGTACTTC. Encoded protein: CASSPTPGTISYEQYF.